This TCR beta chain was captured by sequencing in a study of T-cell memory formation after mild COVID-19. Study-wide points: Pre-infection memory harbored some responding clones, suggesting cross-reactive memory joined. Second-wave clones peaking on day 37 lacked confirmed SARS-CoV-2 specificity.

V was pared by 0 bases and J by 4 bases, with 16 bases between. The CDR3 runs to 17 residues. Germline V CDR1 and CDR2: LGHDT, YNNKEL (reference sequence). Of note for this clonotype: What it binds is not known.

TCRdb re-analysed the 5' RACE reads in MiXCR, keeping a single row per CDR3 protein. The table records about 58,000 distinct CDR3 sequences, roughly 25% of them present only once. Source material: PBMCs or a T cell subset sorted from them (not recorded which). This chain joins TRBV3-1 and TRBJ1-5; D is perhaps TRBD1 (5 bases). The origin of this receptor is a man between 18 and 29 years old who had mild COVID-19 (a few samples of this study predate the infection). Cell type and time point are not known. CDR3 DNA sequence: TGTGCCAGCAGCCAAGATGGCAGGGCGTTCAGAAATCAGCCCCAGCATTTT. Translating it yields CASSQDGRAFRNQPQHF.